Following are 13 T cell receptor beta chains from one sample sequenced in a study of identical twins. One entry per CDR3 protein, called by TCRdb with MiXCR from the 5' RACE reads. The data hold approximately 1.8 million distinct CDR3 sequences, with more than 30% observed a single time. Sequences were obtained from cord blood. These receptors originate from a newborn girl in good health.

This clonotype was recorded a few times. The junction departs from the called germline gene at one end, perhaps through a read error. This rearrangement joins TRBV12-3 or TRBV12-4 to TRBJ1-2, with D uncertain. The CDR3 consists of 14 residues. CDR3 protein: CASRLGPGNYGYTF. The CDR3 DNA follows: TGTGCCAGCAGATTAGGGCCGGGGAACTATGGCTACACCTTC.

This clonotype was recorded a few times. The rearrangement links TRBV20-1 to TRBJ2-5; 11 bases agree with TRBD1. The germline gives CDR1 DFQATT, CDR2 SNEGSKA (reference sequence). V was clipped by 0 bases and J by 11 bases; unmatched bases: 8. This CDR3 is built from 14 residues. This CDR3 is CSARDWGTGGEQYF. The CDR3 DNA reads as TGCAGTGCTAGAGACTGGGGGACAGGGGGTGAGCAGTACTTC.

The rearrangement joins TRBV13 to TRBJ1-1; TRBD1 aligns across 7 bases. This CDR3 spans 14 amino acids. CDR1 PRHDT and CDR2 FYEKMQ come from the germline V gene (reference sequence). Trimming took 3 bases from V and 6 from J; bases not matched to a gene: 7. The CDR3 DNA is TGTGCCAGCAGCTTCAGAGGGGGCAGGGCTGAAGCTTTCTTT. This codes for CASSFRGGRAEAFF. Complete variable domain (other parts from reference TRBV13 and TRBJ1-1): AAGVIQSPRHLIKEKRETATLKCYPIPRHDTVYWYQQGPGQDPQFLISFYEKMQSDKGSIPDRFSAQQFSDYHSELNMSSLELGDSALYFCASSFRGGRAEAFFGQGTRLTVV.

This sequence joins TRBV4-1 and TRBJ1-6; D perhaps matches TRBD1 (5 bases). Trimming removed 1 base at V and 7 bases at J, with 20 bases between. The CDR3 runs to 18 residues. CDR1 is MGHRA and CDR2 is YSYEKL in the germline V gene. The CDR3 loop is CASSQASSSGRANSPLHF. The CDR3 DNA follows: TGCGCCAGCAGCCAAGCAAGTTCGTCGGGCAGGGCCAATTCACCCCTCCACTTT.

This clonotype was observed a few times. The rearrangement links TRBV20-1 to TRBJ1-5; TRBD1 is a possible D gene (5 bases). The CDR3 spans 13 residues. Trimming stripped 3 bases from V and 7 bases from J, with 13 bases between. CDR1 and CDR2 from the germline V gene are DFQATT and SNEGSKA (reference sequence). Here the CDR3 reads CSARRPGIQPQHF. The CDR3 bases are TGCAGTGCTAGGCGGCCAGGGATCCAGCCCCAGCATTTT.

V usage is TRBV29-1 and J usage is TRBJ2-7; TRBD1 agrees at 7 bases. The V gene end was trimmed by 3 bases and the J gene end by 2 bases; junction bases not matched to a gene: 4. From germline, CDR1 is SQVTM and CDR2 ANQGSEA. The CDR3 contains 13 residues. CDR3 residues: CSVETGSPYEQYF. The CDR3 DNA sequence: TGCAGCGTTGAGACAGGGAGTCCCTACGAGCAGTACTTC.

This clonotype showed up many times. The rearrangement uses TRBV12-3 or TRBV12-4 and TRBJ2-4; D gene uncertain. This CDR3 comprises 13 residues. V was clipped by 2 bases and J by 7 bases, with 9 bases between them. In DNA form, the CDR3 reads TGTGCCAGCAGTTTACCCAGCAAGAACATTCAGTACTTC. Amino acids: CASSLPSKNIQYF.

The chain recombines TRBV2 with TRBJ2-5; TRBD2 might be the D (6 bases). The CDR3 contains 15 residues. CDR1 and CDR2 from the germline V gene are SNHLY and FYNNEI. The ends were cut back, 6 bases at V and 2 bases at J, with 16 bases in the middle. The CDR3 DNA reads TGTGCCAGCAGCTGGGAAACTAGCTTGCAAGAGACCCAGTACTTC. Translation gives CASSWETSLQETQYF.

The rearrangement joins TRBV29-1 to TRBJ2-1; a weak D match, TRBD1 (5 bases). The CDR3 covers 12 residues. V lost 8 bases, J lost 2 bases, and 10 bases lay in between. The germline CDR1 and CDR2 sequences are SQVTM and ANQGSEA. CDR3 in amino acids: CSPRTTYNEQFF. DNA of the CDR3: TGCAGCCCGAGGACAACCTACAATGAGCAGTTCTTC.

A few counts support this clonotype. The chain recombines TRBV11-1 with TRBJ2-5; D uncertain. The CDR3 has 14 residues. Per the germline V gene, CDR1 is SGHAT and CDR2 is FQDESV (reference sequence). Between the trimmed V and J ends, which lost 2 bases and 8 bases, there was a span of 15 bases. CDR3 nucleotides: TGTGCCAGCAGCTTAAGGCCCCCGGTTGACACCCAGTACTTC. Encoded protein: CASSLRPPVDTQYF.

The CDR3 bases are TGCGCCAGCAGCTTGAGCCATAAAGAGACCCAGTACTTC. Residues: CASSLSHKETQYF. The chain couples TRBV5-1 to TRBJ2-5; no clear D gene. Trimming pared 1 base from V and 3 bases from J, leaving 7 bases between. The germline V gene has CDR1 SGHRS and CDR2 YFSETQ. The CDR3 is 13 amino acids. The entire variable domain, with the rest obtained from reference TRBV5-1 and TRBJ2-5, is as follows: KAGVTQTPRYLIKTRGQQVTLSCSPISGHRSVSWYQQTPGQGLQFLFEYFSETQRNKGNFPGRFSGRQFSNSRSEMNVSTLELGDSALYLCASSLSHKETQYFGPGTRLLVL.

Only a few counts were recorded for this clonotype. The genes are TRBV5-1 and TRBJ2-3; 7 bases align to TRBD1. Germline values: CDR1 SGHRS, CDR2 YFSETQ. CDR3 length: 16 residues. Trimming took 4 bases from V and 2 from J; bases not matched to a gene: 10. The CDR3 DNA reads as TGCGCCAGCAGCCAAAAAAGACAGGGCTCCACAGATACGCAGTATTTT. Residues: CASSQKRQGSTDTQYF.

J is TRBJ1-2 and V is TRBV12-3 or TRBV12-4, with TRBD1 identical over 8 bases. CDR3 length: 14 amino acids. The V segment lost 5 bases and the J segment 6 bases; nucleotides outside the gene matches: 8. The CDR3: CASSPGQGGHGYTF. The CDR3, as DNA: TGTGCCAGCAGTCCCGGACAGGGAGGGCATGGCTACACCTTC.